This T cell receptor beta chain was sequenced in a study of CXCR3-negative and CXCR3-positive naive CD8 T cells. About the study: Approximately 140 million TRB reads in total, about 1.5 +/- 0.3 million per library.

This CDR3 comprises 14 residues. Germline lookup yields CDR1 MNHEY and CDR2 SVGAGI. Study-wide results and caveats: Cryopreservation partially lowered CXCR3 expression, so most assays used fresh PBMCs.

TRB cDNA was prepared as libraries by UMI-labeled 5' RACE. After re-calling the 5' RACE reads, TCRdb lists one entry per CDR3 protein, DNA absent. The sample table sets out some 39,000 distinct CDR3 sequences. Comments on this clonotype: The antigen remains unidentified.

Among CD8+ T cells, naive ones were CD45RO-CCR7+CD27+CD95-. The chain links TRBV6-5 to TRBJ2-1; there is no DNA to check the TCRdb D call of TRBD2. The receptor comes from a human donor in good health. Some clones in this sample may be carry-over from other donors' samples. Sequencing was performed on naive CXCR3- CD8+ T cells from blood. Stated subset: CD45RO-CCR7+CD27+CD95- naive CD8+ T cells lacking CXCR3 (TNR3-). The CDR3 loop reads CASSPAAVYNEQFF.